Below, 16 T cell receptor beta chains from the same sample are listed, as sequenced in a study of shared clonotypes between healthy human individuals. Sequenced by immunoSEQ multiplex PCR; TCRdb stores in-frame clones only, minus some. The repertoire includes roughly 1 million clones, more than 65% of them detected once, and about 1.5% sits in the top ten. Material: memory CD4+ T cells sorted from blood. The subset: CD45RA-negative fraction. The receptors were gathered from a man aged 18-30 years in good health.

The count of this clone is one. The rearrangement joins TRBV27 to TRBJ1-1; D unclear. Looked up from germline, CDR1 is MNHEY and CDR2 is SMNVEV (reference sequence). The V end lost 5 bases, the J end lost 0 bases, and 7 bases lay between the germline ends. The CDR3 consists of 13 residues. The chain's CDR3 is CASSVGMNTEAFF. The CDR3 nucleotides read TGTGCCAGCAGTGTTGGGATGAACACTGAAGCTTTCTTT.

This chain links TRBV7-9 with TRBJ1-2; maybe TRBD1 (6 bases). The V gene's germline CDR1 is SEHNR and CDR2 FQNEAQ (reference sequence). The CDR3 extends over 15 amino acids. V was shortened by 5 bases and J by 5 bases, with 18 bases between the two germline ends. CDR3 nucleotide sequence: TGTGCCAGCAGCAAAGAGGGGGGATTGGGATATGGCTACACCTTC. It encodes CASSKEGGLGYGYTF.

The CDR3 nucleotides are TGTGCCTGGAGTGCTAGCTCTAGCTCCTACAATGAGCAGTTCTTC. Protein: CAWSASSSSYNEQFF. This chain links TRBV30 with TRBJ2-1, with a tentative D call TRBD2 (5 bases). Germline assignment: CDR1 GTSNPN and CDR2 SVGIG (reference sequence). Trimming took off 1 base at V and 0 bases at J, with 10 bases between the two ends. This CDR3 region has 15 residues.

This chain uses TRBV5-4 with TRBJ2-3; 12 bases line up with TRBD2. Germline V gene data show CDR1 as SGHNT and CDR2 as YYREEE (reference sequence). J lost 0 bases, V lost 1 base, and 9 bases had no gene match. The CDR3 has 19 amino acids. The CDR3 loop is CASSLNPSGRAPSTDTQYF. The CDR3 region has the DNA TGTGCCAGCAGCTTGAACCCTAGCGGGAGGGCCCCTAGCACAGATACGCAGTATTTT.

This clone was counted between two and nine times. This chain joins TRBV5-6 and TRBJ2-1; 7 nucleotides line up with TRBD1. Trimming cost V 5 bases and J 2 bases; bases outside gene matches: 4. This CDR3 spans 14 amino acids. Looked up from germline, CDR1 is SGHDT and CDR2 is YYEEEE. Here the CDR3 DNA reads TGTGCCAGCAGTGGACAGGTGCCCTACAATGAGCAGTTCTTC. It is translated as CASSGQVPYNEQFF.

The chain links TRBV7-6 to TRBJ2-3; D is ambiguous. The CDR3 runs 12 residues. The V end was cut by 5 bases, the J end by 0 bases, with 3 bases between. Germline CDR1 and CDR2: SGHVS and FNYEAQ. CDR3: CASSISTDTQYF. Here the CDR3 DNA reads TGTGCCAGCAGCATCAGCACAGATACGCAGTATTTT.

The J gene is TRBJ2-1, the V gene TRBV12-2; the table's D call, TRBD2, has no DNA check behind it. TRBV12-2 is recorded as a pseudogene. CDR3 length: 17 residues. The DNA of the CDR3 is TGTGCAAGTCGCTTAGAACCTAGCGGGGGGCCCTACAATGAGCAGTTCTTC. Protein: CASRLEPSGGPYNEQFF.

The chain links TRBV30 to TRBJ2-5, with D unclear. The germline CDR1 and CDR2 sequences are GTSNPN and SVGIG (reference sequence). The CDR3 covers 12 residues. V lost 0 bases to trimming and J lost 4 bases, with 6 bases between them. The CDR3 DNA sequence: TGTGCCTGGAGTGTACGAGTAGAGACCCAGTACTTC. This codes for CAWSVRVETQYF.

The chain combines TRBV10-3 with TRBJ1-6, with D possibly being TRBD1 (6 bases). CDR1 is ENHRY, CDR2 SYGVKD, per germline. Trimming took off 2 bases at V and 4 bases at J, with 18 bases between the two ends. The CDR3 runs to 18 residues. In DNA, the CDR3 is TGTGCCATCAGTGAGCCTAGAAGTGTTGGACAGTATAATTCACCCCTCCACTTT. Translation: CAISEPRSVGQYNSPLHF.

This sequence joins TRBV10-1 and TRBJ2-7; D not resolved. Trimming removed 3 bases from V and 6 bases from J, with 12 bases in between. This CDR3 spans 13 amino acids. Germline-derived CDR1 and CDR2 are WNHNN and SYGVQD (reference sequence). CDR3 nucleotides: TGCGCCAGCAGTGATCTTTCTGGGCGCGAGCAGTACTTC. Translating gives CASSDLSGREQYF.

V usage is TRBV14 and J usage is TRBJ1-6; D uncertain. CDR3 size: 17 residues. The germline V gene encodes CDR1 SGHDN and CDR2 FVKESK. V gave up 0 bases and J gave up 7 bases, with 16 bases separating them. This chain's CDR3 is CASSQDSRRSRNSPLHF. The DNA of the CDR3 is TGTGCCAGCAGCCAAGACTCTCGCCGGAGTAGGAATTCACCCCTCCACTTT. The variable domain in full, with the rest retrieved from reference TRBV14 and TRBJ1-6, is EAGVTQFPSHSVIEKGQTVTLRCDPISGHDNLYWYRRVMGKEIKFLLHFVKESKQDESGMPNNRFLAERTGGTYSTLKVQPAELEDSGVYFCASSQDSRRSRNSPLHFGNGTRLTVT.

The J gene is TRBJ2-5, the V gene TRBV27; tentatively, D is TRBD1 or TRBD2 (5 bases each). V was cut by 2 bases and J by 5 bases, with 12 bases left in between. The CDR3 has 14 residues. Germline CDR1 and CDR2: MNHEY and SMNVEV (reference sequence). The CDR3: CASSLGTTGETQYF. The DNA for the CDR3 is TGTGCCAGCAGTTTAGGGACGACTGGGGAGACCCAGTACTTC.

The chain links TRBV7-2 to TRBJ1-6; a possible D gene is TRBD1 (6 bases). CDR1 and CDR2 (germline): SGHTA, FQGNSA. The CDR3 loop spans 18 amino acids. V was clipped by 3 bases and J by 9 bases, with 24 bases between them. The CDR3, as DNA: TGTGCCAGCAGCTTGCGCGGGACATTAAGAACCAAAAGTTCACCCCTCCACTTT. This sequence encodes CASSLRGTLRTKSSPLHF.

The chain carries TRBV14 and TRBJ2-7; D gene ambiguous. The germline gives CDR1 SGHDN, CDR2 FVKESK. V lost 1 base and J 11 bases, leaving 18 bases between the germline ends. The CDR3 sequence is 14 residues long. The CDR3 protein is CASSQGQWVWLKYF. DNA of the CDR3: TGTGCCAGCAGCCAAGGGCAGTGGGTGTGGTTGAAGTACTTC. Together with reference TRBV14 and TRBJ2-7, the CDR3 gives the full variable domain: EAGVTQFPSHSVIEKGQTVTLRCDPISGHDNLYWYRRVMGKEIKFLLHFVKESKQDESGMPNNRFLAERTGGTYSTLKVQPAELEDSGVYFCASSQGQWVWLKYFGPGTRLTVT.

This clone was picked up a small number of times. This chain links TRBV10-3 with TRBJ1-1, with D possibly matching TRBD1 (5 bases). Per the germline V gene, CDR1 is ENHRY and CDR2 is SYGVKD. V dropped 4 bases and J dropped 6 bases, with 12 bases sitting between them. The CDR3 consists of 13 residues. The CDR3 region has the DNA TGTGCCATCAGTGTGAGCGGGACCCCTGAAGCTTTCTTT. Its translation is CAISVSGTPEAFF.

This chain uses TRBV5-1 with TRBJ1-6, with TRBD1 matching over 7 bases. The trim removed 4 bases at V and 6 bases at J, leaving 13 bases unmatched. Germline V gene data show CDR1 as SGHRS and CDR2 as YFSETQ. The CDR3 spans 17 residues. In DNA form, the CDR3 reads TGCGCCAGCAGCCAACGCACAGGGGCCTGGGCTAATTCACCCCTCCACTTT. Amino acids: CASSQRTGAWANSPLHF.